The 24 T cell receptor beta chains below all came from one sample that was sequenced in a study of cytomegalovirus exposure and HLA in healthy donors. Amplification used 60 Vbeta primers and 13 Jbeta primers. The table came from immunoSEQ multiplex PCR; TCRdb's copy has only in-frame clones and leaves some out. The sample consists of under 250,000 clones, about 72% of them appearing once. Sequenced input: PBMCs. The source is a male donor in good health and CMV-seronegative.

V usage is TRBV7-9 and J usage is TRBJ1-2; D is perhaps TRBD1 (6 bases). Trimming shortened V by 4 bases and J by 5 bases, and 11 bases separated the two germline ends. Germline loops: CDR1 SEHNR, CDR2 FQNEAQ (reference sequence). This CDR3 is built from 13 residues. Here the CDR3 DNA reads TGTGCCAGCAGCTCGGACAGCTTATATGGCTACACCTTC. It encodes CASSSDSLYGYTF.

The chain employs TRBV5-1 and TRBJ2-7; TRBD2 matches 7 bases. CDR1 SGHRS and CDR2 YFSETQ come from the germline V gene. V trimming: 0 bases; J trimming: 7 bases; junction bases outside the gene matches: 10. This CDR3 is 15 amino acids long. CDR3 DNA: TGCGCCAGCAGCTTGGGGACCATGGGGGGACTAGAGCAGTACTTC. Its protein product is CASSLGTMGGLEQYF.

This clone was found a few times. The V and J genes are TRBV2 and TRBJ1-2; 8 bases match TRBD1. Unmatched junction bases numbered 7, after V lost 8 bases and J lost 2 bases. The CDR3 contains 14 residues. Germline V CDR1 and CDR2: SNHLY, FYNNEI. Here the CDR3 DNA reads TGTGCCAGCGGACGGACAGGGATCAACTATGGCTACACCTTC. This codes for CASGRTGINYGYTF.

The chain combines TRBV9 with TRBJ2-2; weak D call: TRBD2 (5 bases). The V gene lost 4 bases and the J gene lost 2 bases, with 15 bases spanning the gap. The CDR3 has 16 amino acids. The germline V gene encodes CDR1 SGDLS and CDR2 YYNGEE. In nucleotides, the CDR3 is TGTGCCAGCAGCCCCCCGATAGGGAGTAACACCGGGGAGCTGTTTTTT. Translating it yields CASSPPIGSNTGELFF.

This clone occurred a few times. The rearrangement links TRBV29-1 to TRBJ2-1; 7 nucleotides align to TRBD2. The CDR3 runs to 16 residues. The V segment lost 0 bases and the J segment 7 bases; nucleotides outside the gene matches: 12. Germline CDR1 SQVTM, CDR2 ANQGSEA. This chain's CDR3 is CSVEESGRSFGNEQFF. CDR3 DNA: TGCAGCGTTGAAGAGTCCGGGAGGTCCTTCGGAAATGAGCAGTTCTTC.

The rearrangement joins TRBV6-1 to TRBJ2-1, with 11 bases identical to TRBD2. CDR1 is MNHNS, CDR2 SASEGT, per germline. The V gene end was trimmed by 4 bases and the J gene end by 8 bases; junction bases not matched to a gene: 16. This CDR3 spans 18 amino acids. The CDR3 DNA is TGTGCCAGCAGTGCCCGCCCCCCCACTAGCGGGAGAAAGCATGAGCAGTTCTTC. Protein product: CASSARPPTSGRKHEQFF.

The rearrangement uses TRBV20-1 and TRBJ1-1; D is possibly TRBD1 (5 bases). Germline V gene data show CDR1 as DFQATT and CDR2 as SNEGSKA (reference sequence). This CDR3 region has 11 residues. The V end was cut by 3 bases, the J end by 11 bases, with 13 bases between. CDR3 nucleotides: TGCAGTGCTAGGGGGTCCGGGGGGGCTTTCTTT. Amino acids: CSARGSGGAFF.

The V gene is TRBV7-2, the J gene TRBJ2-7; D call uncertain. V was pared by 3 bases and J by 3 bases, with 12 bases between. Looked up from germline, CDR1 is SGHTA and CDR2 is FQGNSA. There are 14 residues in the CDR3. The CDR3 protein is CASSFPGYLYEQYF. The CDR3 region has the DNA TGTGCCAGCAGCTTTCCCGGGTATCTCTACGAGCAGTACTTC.

This chain joins TRBV6-5 and TRBJ2-1; 7 nucleotides agree with TRBD2. From germline, CDR1 is MNHEY and CDR2 SVGAGI. The CDR3 extends over 15 amino acids. The junction had 5 bases not matched to a gene; V was cut back by 6 bases and J by 0 bases. The CDR3 loop reads CASRARGSSYNEQFF. The CDR3, as DNA: TGTGCCAGCAGGGCTCGCGGGAGCTCCTACAATGAGCAGTTCTTC.

CDR3 loop: CASSQDLAGTYEQYF. Written as DNA, the CDR3 is TGTGCCAGCAGCCAAGACCTAGCGGGAACCTACGAGCAGTACTTC. The chain combines TRBV4-2 with TRBJ2-5; 9 bases match TRBD2. The J call may be in error: the DNA end matches TRBJ2-7 better. Looked up from germline, CDR1 is LGHNA and CDR2 is YNFKEQ. The CDR3 totals 15 residues.

The chain couples TRBV5-5 to TRBJ2-7; no clear D gene. Germline CDR1 reads SGHKS; CDR2 reads YYEKEE (reference sequence). V was pared by 1 base and J by 0 bases, with 5 bases between. The CDR3 runs 13 residues. In DNA form, the CDR3 reads TGTGCCAGCAGCTTGCTAGACTCCTACGAGCAGTACTTC. The encoded protein is CASSLLDSYEQYF. Combining the CDR3 with reference TRBV5-5 and TRBJ2-7 gives the whole variable domain DAGVTQSPTHLIKTRGQQVTLRCSPISGHKSVSWYQQVLGQGPQFIFQYYEKEERGRGNFPDRFSARQFPNYSSELNVNALLLGDSALYLCASSLLDSYEQYFGPGTRLTVT.

The rearrangement joins TRBV5-1 to TRBJ2-2; D is uncertain. Germline V gene sequence: CDR1 SGHRS, CDR2 YFSETQ. Trimming took off 1 base at V and 3 bases at J, with 13 bases between the two ends. This CDR3 comprises 16 residues. CDR3 DNA sequence: TGCGCCAGCAGCTTGATTGGGCTGGTGGACACCGGGGAGCTGTTTTTT. Protein product: CASSLIGLVDTGELFF.

This clone was seen just once. The chain employs TRBV7-9 and TRBJ2-6, with D perhaps matching TRBD2 (5 bases). The V gene's germline CDR1 is SEHNR and CDR2 FQNEAQ (reference sequence). V was shortened by 2 bases and J by 4 bases, with 18 bases between the two germline ends. This CDR3 has 18 residues. The CDR3: CASSLLPPGITGANVLTF. As DNA, the CDR3 is TGTGCCAGCAGCTTACTCCCCCCGGGGATAACCGGGGCCAACGTCCTGACTTTC.

The chain uses TRBV7-2 and TRBJ2-1, with TRBD2 matching 11 bases. From germline, CDR1 is SGHTA and CDR2 FQGNSA. The junction had 11 bases not matched to a gene; V was cut back by 1 base and J by 9 bases. CDR3 size: 17 residues. The CDR3 DNA sequence: TGTGCCAGCAGCTTAGAACACACTAGCGGGAGAGGTGGTGAGCAGTTCTTC. Translated, it gives CASSLEHTSGRGGEQFF.

This chain uses TRBV11-1 with TRBJ2-1, with TRBD2 identical over 9 bases. Germline CDR1 reads SGHAT; CDR2 reads FQDESV (reference sequence). The length of the CDR3 is 14 residues. The trim removed 3 bases at V and 7 bases at J, leaving 4 bases unmatched. This CDR3 is CASSFSLAGNEQFF. The DNA of the CDR3 is TGTGCCAGCAGCTTCTCACTAGCGGGTAATGAGCAGTTCTTC.

The V and J genes are TRBV7-9 and TRBJ2-6, with D perhaps TRBD2 (7 bases). V was shortened by 11 bases and J by 1 base, with 18 bases between the two germline ends. The CDR3 has 16 amino acids. Germline assignment: CDR1 SEHNR and CDR2 FQNEAQ (reference sequence). For the CDR3, the DNA is TGTGCCGGGGTGCTTCGGGGGGCGTCTGGGGCCAACGTCCTGACTTTC. Encoded protein: CAGVLRGASGANVLTF.

This chain connects TRBV10-1 to TRBJ2-7; no clear D gene. Germline CDR1 reads WNHNN; CDR2 reads SYGVQD (reference sequence). Trimming removed 4 bases from V and 6 bases from J, with 13 bases in between. The CDR3 has 13 amino acids. The CDR3 sequence is CASSGVGRGEQYF. CDR3 bases: TGCGCCAGCAGTGGGGTCGGTCGAGGCGAGCAGTACTTC.

The gene calls are TRBV6-5 and TRBJ2-1, with TRBD1 identical over 12 bases. The CDR3 totals 14 residues. Germline V gene lookup returns CDR1 MNHEY and CDR2 SVGAGI. The junction had 10 bases not matched to a gene; V was cut back by 11 bases and J by 8 bases. CDR3 bases: TGTGCCTCCAGCCGGGACAGGGGGCTAGATGAGCAGTTCTTC. Translated: CASSRDRGLDEQFF.

The V gene is TRBV6-5, the J gene TRBJ1-1; D is possibly TRBD1 (5 bases). Trimming stripped 6 bases from V and 3 bases from J, with 14 bases between. The CDR3 has 14 amino acids. Germline-derived CDR1 and CDR2 are MNHEY and SVGAGI. DNA for the CDR3: TGTGCCAGCAGCTCCATTCAGGGTGACACTGAAGCTTTCTTT. This encodes CASSSIQGDTEAFF.

The chain combines TRBV29-1 with TRBJ2-5, with D perhaps TRBD2 (5 bases). CDR1 is SQVTM and CDR2 is ANQGSEA in the germline V gene. CDR3 length: 14 amino acids. V was trimmed by 1 base and J by 4 bases, leaving 13 bases between them. CDR3 DNA: TGCAGCGTTGAAGGGGGTACTGGACTAGAGACCCAGTACTTC. Translation gives CSVEGGTGLETQYF.

The J gene is TRBJ1-2, the V gene TRBV6-6; D remains ambiguous. CDR3 length: 14 amino acids. CDR1 and CDR2 (germline): MNHNY, SVGAGI (reference sequence). V lost 5 bases and J lost 0, with 10 bases in between. The CDR3 sequence is CASSQRTANYGYTF. In DNA, the CDR3 is TGTGCCAGCAGTCAACGCACAGCTAACTATGGCTACACCTTC.

This clone was detected only once. The V gene is TRBV9, the J gene TRBJ2-1; TRBD2 aligns across 10 bases. The CDR3 contains 21 residues. Per germline, CDR1 SGDLS and CDR2 YYNGEE. V lost 4 bases to trimming and J lost 3 bases; unmatched junction nucleotides: 22. In DNA, the CDR3 is TGTGCCAGCAGCCCTTCCGTGACAGGCGGGCTAGCGGGAGCAGTCTACAATGAGCAGTTCTTC. Encoded protein: CASSPSVTGGLAGAVYNEQFF.

This clone was seen a handful of times. The chain links TRBV27 to TRBJ1-6; 9 bases match TRBD1. Unmatched junction bases numbered 10, after V lost 0 bases and J lost 10 bases. CDR3 length: 17 amino acids. Germline CDR1 reads MNHEY; CDR2 reads SMNVEV (reference sequence). The CDR3 sequence is CASSLSYGTGRGSPLHF. As DNA, the CDR3 is TGTGCCAGCAGTTTATCGTACGGGACAGGGCGTGGGTCACCCCTCCACTTT.

The chain employs TRBV7-9 and TRBJ2-6; D gene uncertain. V was trimmed by 1 base and J by 4 bases, leaving 8 bases between them. CDR1 is SEHNR, CDR2 FQNEAQ, per germline (reference sequence). The CDR3 totals 15 residues. The CDR3 sequence is CASSLVLLGANVLTF. The CDR3 DNA reads as TGTGCCAGCAGCTTAGTTCTACTCGGGGCCAACGTCCTGACTTTC.